This T cell receptor (beta chain) originates from a study of cytomegalovirus exposure and HLA in healthy donors. TCRdb's table, derived via immunoSEQ multiplex PCR, lists solely in-frame clones and lacks some. Of 150,000 to 180,000 clones detected, about 86% appear once; the ten largest clones hold about 22%. The table lists this clone with a count of one. The CDR3 runs 15 residues. Trimming shortened V by 0 bases and J by 7 bases, and 12 bases separated the two germline ends. CDR1 and CDR2 from the germline V gene are MNHEY and SVGAGI. This sequence joins TRBV6-5 and TRBJ1-4; TRBD1 might be the D (6 bases). The sequence was obtained from a man between 18 and 29 years old in good health and CMV-seropositive. Source material: PBMCs. Here the CDR3 DNA reads TGTGCCAGCAGTTACTCGAGCAGGGGAAGTGAAAAACTGTTTTTT. It is translated as CASSYSSRGSEKLFF.